This entry lists 32 T cell receptor beta chains sequenced from one sample in a study of CD8+ T cells in alopecia areata. RNA, once extracted, was reverse transcribed into cDNA for use as the sequencing template. TCRdb's copy holds only in-frame clones and misses some; the assay was immunoSEQ multiplex PCR. The sample includes roughly 200,000 clones, roughly 53% of them seen just once. Treatment described: oral pan-JAK inhibitor, 5-10 mg twice daily. This material consisted of CD8+ T cells sorted from blood, taken at week 24, from a patient treated with tofacitinib. The receptors derive from a human donor with alopecia areata.

The J gene is TRBJ2-2, the V gene TRBV11-3; D is undetermined. CDR1 is SGHNT and CDR2 is YENEEA in the germline V gene. Trimming stripped 5 bases from V and 6 bases from J, with 10 bases between. The CDR3 has 13 amino acids. The CDR3 DNA sequence: TGTGCCAGCAGCCCCCCCTCCGCCGGGGAGCTGTTTTTT. Translation: CASSPPSAGELFF. Complete variable domain (other parts from reference TRBV11-3 and TRBJ2-2): EAGVVQSPRYKIIEKKQPVAFWCNPISGHNTLYWYLQNLGQGPELLIRYENEEAVDDSQLPKDRFSAERLKGVDSTLKIQPAELGDSAVYLCASSPPSAGELFFGEGSRLTVL.

The chain combines TRBV5-1 with TRBJ1-6, with a tentative D call TRBD1 (5 bases). Germline V gene sequence: CDR1 SGHRS, CDR2 YFSETQ. V was clipped by 4 bases and J by 8 bases, with 13 bases between them. This CDR3 is built from 14 residues. CDR3 DNA sequence: TGCGCCAGCAGCCCGGGACGAGAGGATTCACCCCTCCACTTT. It specifies CASSPGREDSPLHF.

The chain recombines TRBV4-1 with TRBJ2-4; D may be TRBD2 (6 bases). CDR3 length: 12 amino acids. Germline lookup yields CDR1 MGHRA and CDR2 YSYEKL. Trimming took 1 base from V and 10 from J, leaving 8 bases between them. The CDR3 DNA reads as TGCGCCAGCAGCCAAGGACTAGAAATTCAGTACTTC. Its translation is CASSQGLEIQYF.

The chain employs TRBV9 and TRBJ2-3, with 8 positions matching TRBD1. Germline assignment: CDR1 SGDLS and CDR2 YYNGEE. CDR3 length: 19 residues. Trimming at V came to 0 bases and at J to 4 bases, leaving 16 bases not matched to a gene. CDR3 DNA: TGTGCCAGCAGCGTAGAAGGTGACAGGGGCCCGATACGGGCAGATACGCAGTATTTT. Translation gives CASSVEGDRGPIRADTQYF.

The chain links TRBV4-3 to TRBJ2-3; 9 bases align to TRBD2. Germline V gives CDR1 LGHNA, CDR2 YSLEER. V was pared by 0 bases and J by 6 bases, with 7 bases of the junction left unmatched. The CDR3 runs to 16 residues. Here the CDR3 DNA reads TGCGCCAGCAGCCAAGACTATAGGACTAGCGTTGATACGCAGTATTTT. Translation gives CASSQDYRTSVDTQYF.

This chain uses TRBV12-5 with TRBJ1-6, with 10 bases identical to TRBD1. This CDR3 contains 17 residues. Germline lookup yields CDR1 LGHNT and CDR2 FRNRAP. The V segment lost 5 bases and the J segment 7 bases; nucleotides outside the gene matches: 11. This chain's CDR3 is CASGTPGQGLRNSPLHF. CDR3 in DNA: TGTGCTAGTGGTACCCCGGGACAGGGGTTGAGAAATTCACCCCTCCACTTT. Together with reference TRBV12-5 and TRBJ1-6, the CDR3 gives the full variable domain: DARVTQTPRHKVTEMGQEVTMRCQPILGHNTVFWYRQTMMQGLELLAYFRNRAPLDDSGMPKDRFSAEMPDATLATLKIQPSEPRDSAVYFCASGTPGQGLRNSPLHFGNGTRLTVT.

This clone was picked up a small number of times. CDR3 amino acids: CSVEVGGNTEAFF. As DNA, the CDR3 is TGCAGCGTTGAAGTTGGGGGGAACACTGAAGCTTTCTTT. The chain has TRBV29-1 and TRBJ1-1, with a weak D call TRBD1 (5 bases). The CDR3 contains 13 residues. Germline lookup yields CDR1 SQVTM and CDR2 ANQGSEA. Trimming shortened V by 1 base and J by 1 base, and 7 bases separated the two germline ends.

In this sample, this clone turned up a few times. The chain couples TRBV27 to TRBJ1-5; 7 nucleotides align to TRBD1. Germline trimming cut 4 bases from V and 7 bases from J; bases unmatched to any gene: 7. The V gene's germline CDR1 is MNHEY and CDR2 SMNVEV (reference sequence). The CDR3 sequence is 14 residues long. The CDR3 region is CASSSTGALQPQHF. The CDR3 nucleotides are TGTGCCAGCAGTTCTACAGGGGCGTTACAGCCCCAGCATTTT.

This clone has a handful of counts. The CDR3 protein is CASSMQGRDGYTF. The CDR3 DNA reads as TGTGCCAGCAGCATGCAGGGGAGGGATGGCTACACCTTC. The chain joins TRBV7-9 to TRBJ1-2, with D perhaps matching TRBD1 (6 bases). Trimming removed 5 bases from V and 6 bases from J, with 13 bases in between. The CDR3 has 13 residues. CDR1 SEHNR and CDR2 FQNEAQ come from the germline V gene (reference sequence).

In DNA, the CDR3 is TGTGCCAGTAGCTCTAGCGGGGGGTCCTACGAGCAGTACTTC. This gives the protein CASSSSGGSYEQYF. The chain employs TRBV19 and TRBJ2-7; TRBD2 aligns across 11 bases. The CDR3 loop spans 14 amino acids. V lost 6 bases, J lost 1 base, and 2 bases stayed unmatched. Germline V gives CDR1 LNHDA, CDR2 SQIVND (reference sequence).

Remarks on this clone: A much more abundant neighbour one base away suggests this may be a read error. The sample carries other DNA sequences with the same CDR3. The chain is built from TRBV11-2 and TRBJ2-1, with D perhaps matching TRBD1 or TRBD2 (5 bases each). This CDR3 spans 12 amino acids. CDR1 and CDR2 from the germline V gene are SGHAT and FQNNGV. Trimming pared 3 bases from V and 5 bases from J, leaving 5 bases between. Written as DNA, the CDR3 is TGTGCCAGCAGCTTGGGGGACAATGAGCAGTTCTTC. Translation: CASSLGDNEQFF.

This clone was observed a handful of times. The rearrangement links TRBV7-2 to TRBJ2-3; D may be TRBD1 (6 bases). Trimming shortened V by 8 bases and J by 0 bases, and 18 bases separated the two germline ends. Germline V CDR1 and CDR2: SGHTA, FQGNSA. The CDR3 runs to 16 residues. The CDR3 region is CASCYYRTASTDTQYF. The CDR3, as DNA: TGTGCCAGCTGCTACTACAGGACAGCTAGCACAGATACGCAGTATTTT.

This chain links TRBV6-5 with TRBJ2-3; no firm D call. Germline V gene data show CDR1 as MNHEY and CDR2 as SVGAGI. This CDR3 has 13 residues. Trimming removed 0 bases at V and 6 bases at J, with 7 bases between. The CDR3 is CASSYSGWDTQYF. The CDR3, as DNA: TGTGCCAGCAGTTACTCAGGGTGGGATACGCAGTATTTT.

The CDR3 spells CASSLGGGEQFF. CDR3 sequence (DNA): TGTGCCAGCAGCTTAGGGGGAGGTGAGCAGTTCTTC. The gene calls are TRBV7-9 and TRBJ2-1; a weak D match, TRBD2 (6 bases). The CDR3 extends over 12 amino acids. The V gene lost 1 base and the J gene lost 9 bases, with 7 bases spanning the gap. The germline V gene encodes CDR1 SEHNR and CDR2 FQNEAQ (reference sequence).

This rearrangement joins TRBV7-2 to TRBJ2-3; TRBD2 matches 7 bases. Germline V CDR1 and CDR2: SGHTA, FQGNSA. CDR3 length: 18 residues. J gave up 5 bases and V 1 base, and 15 bases lay outside the gene matches. In DNA, the CDR3 is TGTGCCAGCAGCTTAGTTTGGCTCTCCGAAGCGGGGAGAGATACGCAGTATTTT. It yields the protein CASSLVWLSEAGRDTQYF.

The CDR3 is CASSGGTGKNQPQHF. In DNA form, the CDR3 reads TGTGCCAGCAGTGGCGGGACAGGGAAGAATCAGCCCCAGCATTTT. The rearrangement uses TRBV9 and TRBJ1-5; 9 bases line up with TRBD1. CDR1 SGDLS and CDR2 YYNGEE come from the germline V gene. After removal of 5 bases from V and 4 bases from J, the junction contained 7 bases not matched to a gene. This CDR3 comprises 15 residues.

The chain couples TRBV6-1 to TRBJ1-1; D unclear. This CDR3 spans 8 amino acids. The ends were cut back, 0 bases at V and 13 bases at J, with 0 bases in the middle. The germline V gene has CDR1 MNHNS and CDR2 SASEGT. DNA for the CDR3: TGTGCCAGCAGTGAAGCTTTCTTT. Translating gives CASSEAFF.

This clone has a handful of counts. The chain couples TRBV19 to TRBJ1-2, with D possibly TRBD1 on 6 matching bases. Trimming left V 11 bases short and J 3 bases short, with 16 bases between. The CDR3 length is 13 residues. Germline V gives CDR1 LNHDA, CDR2 SQIVND (reference sequence). CDR3 loop: CASSEWTDYGYTF. The CDR3 DNA reads as TGTGCCTCATCAGAATGGACAGACTATGGCTACACCTTC.

CDR3 in DNA: TGTGCCTGGAGTGTATCCGGGGCCGAGCAGTACTTC. It encodes CAWSVSGAEQYF. The chain has TRBV30 and TRBJ2-7; D may correspond to TRBD1 or TRBD2 (5 bases each). Germline CDR1 is GTSNPN and CDR2 is SVGIG (reference sequence). The CDR3 has 12 residues. V lost 0 bases and J lost 6, with 9 bases in between. Full variable domain (rest looked up from reference TRBV30 and TRBJ2-7): SQTIHQWPATLVQPVGSPLSLECTVEGTSNPNLYWYRQAAGRGLQLLFYSVGIGQISSEVPQNLSASRPQDRQFILSSKKLLLSDSGFYLCAWSVSGAEQYFGPGTRLTVT.

The chain couples TRBV9 to TRBJ1-1, with TRBD1 identical over 8 bases. V was clipped by 2 bases and J by 5 bases; unmatched bases: 5. Germline-derived CDR1 and CDR2 are SGDLS and YYNGEE. The CDR3 extends over 14 amino acids. The CDR3 sequence: CASSVYRGGTEAFF. As DNA, the CDR3 is TGTGCCAGCAGCGTCTACAGGGGGGGGACTGAAGCTTTCTTT.

The chain has TRBV5-6 and TRBJ2-3, with D uncertain. V lost 0 bases and J 6 bases, leaving 2 bases between the germline ends. The CDR3 extends over 11 amino acids. Germline CDR1 reads SGHDT; CDR2 reads YYEEEE. This CDR3 is CASSLDDTQYF. The CDR3 DNA follows: TGTGCCAGCAGCTTGGACGATACGCAGTATTTT.

This clone was detected only a few times. The rearrangement joins TRBV5-1 to TRBJ1-1; perhaps TRBD1 as D (6 bases). This CDR3 is built from 15 residues. Germline V gives CDR1 SGHRS, CDR2 YFSETQ. V was cut by 8 bases and J by 0 bases, with 17 bases left in between. The chain's CDR3 is CASRGGQRVNTEAFF. The CDR3 bases are TGCGCCAGTCGAGGAGGACAGAGGGTGAACACTGAAGCTTTCTTT. The complete variable domain, with remaining parts taken from reference TRBV5-1 and TRBJ1-1, reads KAGVTQTPRYLIKTRGQQVTLSCSPISGHRSVSWYQQTPGQGLQFLFEYFSETQRNKGNFPGRFSGRQFSNSRSEMNVSTLELGDSALYLCASRGGQRVNTEAFFGQGTRLTVV.

The chain is built from TRBV5-1 and TRBJ2-3; possibly TRBD1 for D (5 bases). From germline, CDR1 is SGHRS and CDR2 YFSETQ. CDR3 length equals 14 residues. Trimming left V 0 bases short and J 1 base short, with 6 bases between. The CDR3 region has the DNA TGCGCCAGCAGCTTGGAAGGGGGCACAGATACGCAGTATTTT. Translating it yields CASSLEGGTDTQYF.

This clone showed up just a few times. The chain couples TRBV27 to TRBJ1-2; 8 bases align to TRBD1. V gave up 4 bases and J gave up 4 bases; unmatched junction bases: 5. Germline values: CDR1 MNHEY, CDR2 SMNVEV (reference sequence). This CDR3 region has 14 residues. The CDR3 sequence: CASSSGGGGYGYTF. The CDR3 nucleotides are TGTGCCAGCAGTTCAGGGGGCGGAGGCTATGGCTACACCTTC.

V gene TRBV5-6 combines with J gene TRBJ2-5; TRBD1 aligns across 8 bases. The CDR3 contains 14 residues. V lost 2 bases, J lost 2 bases, and 2 bases stayed unmatched. CDR1 SGHDT and CDR2 YYEEEE come from the germline V gene. The CDR3 protein is CASSFQGAQETQYF. CDR3 in DNA: TGTGCCAGCAGCTTTCAGGGGGCTCAAGAGACCCAGTACTTC. The entire variable domain, with the rest obtained from reference TRBV5-6 and TRBJ2-5, is as follows: DAGVTQSPTHLIKTRGQQVTLRCSPKSGHDTVSWYQQALGQGPQFIFQYYEEEERQRGNFPDRFSGHQFPNYSSELNVNALLLGDSALYLCASSFQGAQETQYFGPGTRLLVL.

The J gene is TRBJ2-1, the V gene TRBV7-9; 7 bases map to TRBD2. The V segment lost 4 bases and the J segment 1 base; nucleotides outside the gene matches: 16. There are 19 residues in the CDR3. The germline gives CDR1 SEHNR, CDR2 FQNEAQ (reference sequence). The CDR3 here is CASSSESEVGLGSYNEQFF. Here the CDR3 DNA reads TGTGCCAGCAGCTCAGAGTCTGAAGTCGGACTAGGATCCTACAATGAGCAGTTCTTC.

The chain uses TRBV4-3 and TRBJ2-7; TRBD2 might be the D (6 bases). Germline V gene lookup returns CDR1 LGHNA and CDR2 YSLEER. V was pared by 0 bases and J by 4 bases, with 13 bases between. The CDR3 length is 15 residues. The CDR3 nucleotides are TGCGCCAGCAGCCAAGATATGGGACTCGGGTACGAGCAGTACTTC. Translating gives CASSQDMGLGYEQYF.

This clone was seen only a few times. The chain has TRBV16 and TRBJ1-5; no definite D call. This CDR3 has 13 residues. Trimming left V 4 bases short and J 9 bases short, with 13 bases between. Germline loops: CDR1 KGHSY, CDR2 FQNENV. CDR3 in amino acids: CASSPQQKGPQHF. For the CDR3, the DNA is TGTGCCAGCAGCCCCCAGCAAAAAGGGCCCCAGCATTTT.

Points on this clone: The junction differs from germline at one of its ends, possibly a read error. Additional DNA sequences in this sample encode the identical CDR3. V usage is TRBV29-1 and J usage is TRBJ2-1; possible D gene TRBD1, 6 bases. CDR3 length equals 13 residues. Germline V gene lookup returns CDR1 SQVTM and CDR2 ANQGSEA. This CDR3 reads CSVGGGQTNEQFF. The DNA of the CDR3 is TGCAGTGTTGGGGGCGGACAGACTAATGAGCAGTTCTTC.

The chain employs TRBV11-3 and TRBJ1-1; D not resolved. CDR3 size: 17 residues. V was shortened by 0 bases and J by 3 bases, with 17 bases between the two germline ends. Germline lookup yields CDR1 SGHNT and CDR2 YENEEA. Here the CDR3 reads CASSLEVGVKADTEAFF. The CDR3 DNA follows: TGTGCCAGCAGCTTAGAGGTTGGGGTTAAAGCGGACACTGAAGCTTTCTTT.

The chain combines TRBV9 with TRBJ2-7, with a weak D call TRBD1 (6 bases). The CDR3 runs to 13 residues. The V end was cut by 4 bases, the J end by 2 bases, with 10 bases between. Germline V gene lookup returns CDR1 SGDLS and CDR2 YYNGEE. The CDR3, as DNA: TGTGCCAGCAGCTCCGGACAGACCTACGAGCAGTACTTC. This sequence encodes CASSSGQTYEQYF.

The chain couples TRBV10-3 to TRBJ1-2; 7 bases are a match to TRBD1. The V and J ends lost 0 bases and 8 bases, in that order; junction bases with no gene match: 9. The CDR3 runs 15 residues. Germline loops: CDR1 ENHRY, CDR2 SYGVKD. The CDR3 nucleotides are TGTGCCATCAGTGAGTCACAGGGGCTGAGGGAAGGCTACACCTTC. This codes for CAISESQGLREGYTF.